These T cell receptor beta chains were read from a single sample in a study of shared clonotypes between healthy human individuals. TCRdb's copy holds only in-frame clones and misses some; the assay was immunoSEQ multiplex PCR. The sample consists of about 2,500,000 clones, more than 80% of them appearing once. Material: naive CD4+ T cells sorted from blood. These receptors came from a young man in good health. Both conserved end residues are trimmed from each CDR3.

CDR3aa: ASSLEAVSGELF
v_gene: TRBV7-2
j_gene: TRBJ2-2
len: 12

CDR3aa: ASRQQGNEKLF
v_gene: TRBV5-8
j_gene: TRBJ1-4
len: 11

CDR3aa: ASSQESWAQGPDEQY
v_gene: TRBV14
j_gene: TRBJ2-7
len: 15

CDR3aa: ASSLAGYGYT
v_gene: TRBV11-2
j_gene: TRBJ1-2
len: 10

CDR3aa: ASSYRTGDWAQY
v_gene: TRBV6-6
j_gene: TRBJ2-5
len: 12

CDR3aa: ATSRDLTGELF
v_gene: TRBV15
j_gene: TRBJ2-2
len: 11

CDR3aa: AWSASGGSTDTQY
v_gene: TRBV30
j_gene: TRBJ2-3
len: 13

CDR3aa: ASRPPTGVNEKLF
v_gene: TRBV6-6
j_gene: TRBJ1-4
len: 13

CDR3aa: ALGRVNTEAF
v_gene: TRBV30
j_gene: TRBJ1-1
len: 10

CDR3aa: ASSLKQGDNSPLH
v_gene: TRBV7-9
j_gene: TRBJ1-6
len: 13

CDR3aa: ASSLGTAVNTEAF
v_gene: TRBV18
j_gene: TRBJ1-1
len: 13

CDR3aa: ASSSAGTSTDTQY
v_gene: TRBV4-2
j_gene: TRBJ2-3
len: 13

CDR3aa: AWSVDTYQPQH
v_gene: TRBV30
j_gene: TRBJ1-5
len: 11

CDR3aa: AISEEGPSSGANVLT
v_gene: TRBV10-3
j_gene: TRBJ2-6
len: 15

CDR3aa: AWGRAGEQF
v_gene: TRBV30
j_gene: TRBJ2-1
len: 9

CDR3aa: ASSTRTGTDTQY
v_gene: TRBV7-9
j_gene: TRBJ2-3
len: 12

CDR3aa: ASSFGTGFTYEQY
v_gene: TRBV5-6
j_gene: TRBJ2-7
len: 13

CDR3aa: AWSVAPYEQY
v_gene: TRBV30
j_gene: TRBJ2-7
len: 10

CDR3aa: ASSLRTDEQY
v_gene: TRBV7-8
j_gene: TRBJ2-7
len: 10

CDR3aa: ASSPGTGREQY
v_gene: TRBV28
j_gene: TRBJ2-7
len: 11

CDR3aa: ASSESGAGGGEQF
v_gene: TRBV25-1
j_gene: TRBJ2-1
len: 13

CDR3aa: ASTRVGADTQY
v_gene: TRBV19
j_gene: TRBJ2-3
len: 11

CDR3aa: ASSLEAGRQTQY
v_gene: TRBV5-1
j_gene: TRBJ2-5
len: 12

CDR3aa: AAGRGGSGANVLT
v_gene: TRBV6-5
j_gene: TRBJ2-6
len: 13

CDR3aa: ASRLTGINSNQPQH
v_gene: TRBV2
j_gene: TRBJ1-5
len: 14

CDR3aa: ASSQGGYGTGSYEQY
v_gene: TRBV4-3
j_gene: TRBJ2-7
len: 15

CDR3aa: ASSLGPVTEAF
v_gene: TRBV28
j_gene: TRBJ1-1
len: 11

CDR3aa: ATTGTGEDEQY
v_gene: TRBV2
j_gene: TRBJ2-7
len: 11

CDR3aa: ASSSREFPYEQY
v_gene: TRBV19
j_gene: TRBJ2-7
len: 12

CDR3aa: ASGLGDSILNEQF
v_gene: TRBV12-5
j_gene: TRBJ2-1
len: 13

CDR3aa: ASSLSQNYGYT
v_gene: TRBV5-1
j_gene: TRBJ1-2
len: 11

CDR3aa: ASSLVINTEAF
v_gene: TRBV5-1
j_gene: TRBJ1-1
len: 11

CDR3aa: ASSFSSGLQETQY
v_gene: TRBV7-2
j_gene: TRBJ2-5
len: 13

CDR3aa: ASSRQVPDSPLH
v_gene: TRBV18
j_gene: TRBJ1-6
len: 12

CDR3aa: ASSPRRYDGYT
v_gene: TRBV18
j_gene: TRBJ1-2
len: 11

CDR3aa: AISVSSPPSYGYT
v_gene: TRBV10-3
j_gene: TRBJ1-2
len: 13

CDR3aa: ASSWNLAGGVEQY
v_gene: TRBV11-2
j_gene: TRBJ2-7
len: 13

CDR3aa: AWSVERTVGYT
v_gene: TRBV30
j_gene: TRBJ1-2
len: 11

CDR3aa: AIRADRAGTEAF
v_gene: TRBV10-3
j_gene: TRBJ1-1
len: 12

CDR3aa: AISESDRKAF
v_gene: TRBV10-3
j_gene: TRBJ1-1
len: 10

CDR3aa: ASQTSSEKLF
v_gene: TRBV19
j_gene: TRBJ1-4
len: 10

CDR3aa: ASSQDGTGGGEQY
v_gene: TRBV4-1
j_gene: TRBJ2-7
len: 13

CDR3aa: AWSVGSGANVLT
v_gene: TRBV30
j_gene: TRBJ2-6
len: 12

CDR3aa: ASSQVWTVSGNTIY
v_gene: TRBV4-1
j_gene: TRBJ1-3
len: 14

CDR3aa: ASSQDPNRREQY
v_gene: TRBV14
j_gene: TRBJ2-7
len: 12

CDR3aa: ASSLGTSANTGELF
v_gene: TRBV5-1
j_gene: TRBJ2-2
len: 14

CDR3aa: ASLLTGELF
v_gene: TRBV19
j_gene: TRBJ2-2
len: 9

CDR3aa: ASSEGDHTGELF
v_gene: TRBV9
j_gene: TRBJ2-2
len: 12

CDR3aa: ATSRDRGSSYEQY
v_gene: TRBV15
j_gene: TRBJ2-7
len: 13

CDR3aa: ASRDRGGTPLH
v_gene: TRBV28
j_gene: TRBJ1-6
len: 11

CDR3aa: ASSPGPALNEQF
v_gene: TRBV7-2
j_gene: TRBJ2-1
len: 12

CDR3aa: ASSHLLAGSINEQF
v_gene: TRBV7-9
j_gene: TRBJ2-1
len: 14

CDR3aa: ASSLAGSYNEQF
v_gene: TRBV5-1
j_gene: TRBJ2-1
len: 12

CDR3aa: ASSPRLAGGPPMVRETQY
v_gene: TRBV9
j_gene: TRBJ2-5
len: 18

CDR3aa: ASIFWAGSNQPQH
v_gene: TRBV6-1
j_gene: TRBJ1-5
len: 13

CDR3aa: ASSLGHSAGGTEAF
v_gene: TRBV5-1
j_gene: TRBJ1-1
len: 14

CDR3aa: ASTLGGLPGSTEAF
v_gene: TRBV28
j_gene: TRBJ1-1
len: 14

CDR3aa: AWSPPQISEQY
v_gene: TRBV30
j_gene: -
len: 11

CDR3aa: ASRNGQGRTDTQY
v_gene: TRBV6-6
j_gene: TRBJ2-3
len: 13